The source of this TCR beta chain is a study of T cell responses to AZD1222 COVID-19 vaccine. Libraries were prepared by immunoSEQ multiplex PCR; TCRdb keeps only in-frame clonotypes and omits some of them. Of about 190,000 clones listed, roughly 90% are singletons. Findings and limits, study-wide: Unmutated variant regions are reportedly the target of nearly half of TCRs that are spike-specific.

As regards this clone: Its antigen is not known.

The material sequenced was peripheral blood, taken on day 0 of AZD1222 vaccination. This TCR was sampled from an adult in good health.

CDR3 bases: TGTGCCAGCAGTTACACAGGACAGCATAACTATGGCTACACCTTC. Translation: CASSYTGQHNYGYTF. V gene TRBV6-2 or TRBV6-3 combines with J gene TRBJ1-2, with D perhaps TRBD1 (6 bases). V lost 2 bases to trimming and J lost 1 base, with 11 bases between them. The CDR3 sequence is 15 residues long. Germline-derived CDR1 and CDR2 are MNHEY and SVGEGT.